This T cell receptor beta chain was captured in a study of T cell responses to AZD1222 COVID-19 vaccine. Study-level points and caveats: Spike-spanning, vaccine-associated CD4 TCRs were dominant at 160-218 and 743-854.

With respect to this clone: Its matching antigen is unknown.

Second-dose intervals near 4 or 12 weeks were combined. V lost 10 bases to trimming and J lost 2 bases; unmatched junction nucleotides: 3. Germline CDR1 and CDR2: MNHNY and SVGAGI (reference sequence). CDR3 length: 13 residues. Assay: immunoSEQ multiplex PCR; the TCRdb copy retains only in-frame clones and omits some. The table has about 140,000 clones, 80% to 95% seen once. The TCR sequence derives from an adult who received the AZD1222 COVID-19 vaccine. V gene TRBV6-6 combines with J gene TRBJ2-3; TRBD1 matches at 10 bases. The sample consisted of peripheral blood, taken 28 days after the second AZD1222 dose. The CDR3 spells CATRQGATDTQYF. The CDR3 bases are TGTGCCACGCGACAGGGGGCCACAGATACGCAGTATTTT.